This TCR beta chain was observed in a study of CD8+ T cells in alopecia areata. Study information: Twice daily, treated patients received 5 to 10 mg of oral tofacitinib. The authors scored treated patients' severity by affected scalp percentage.

Study-wide results and caveats: In scalp samples, resident alphabeta T cells of normal skin are also sequenced.

The CDR3 spans 17 residues. J gave up 3 bases and V 1 base, and 10 bases lay outside the gene matches. From germline, CDR1 is SNHLY and CDR2 FYNNEI. As regards this clone: The antigen remains undetermined.

Extracted from the samples, RNA was reverse transcribed into cDNA to serve as the sequencing template. The repertoire was sequenced with immunoSEQ multiplex PCR; TCRdb's copy has only in-frame clones and lacks some. This sample carries approximately 100,000 clones, about 60% of them seen once, and the ten largest clones take roughly 17%. Treatment defined: oral pan-JAK inhibitor, 5-10 mg twice daily. Alopecia areata patients provided lesional scalp punch biopsies and peripheral blood, both collected for the study. V gene TRBV2 combines with J gene TRBJ2-5, with 8 nucleotides matching TRBD1. This receptor was taken from a human donor with alopecia areata. The material sequenced was CD8+ T cells sorted from blood, taken between weeks 55 and 70, from a patient treated with tofacitinib. CDR3 sequence: CASSEGRSAGGEETQYF. The CDR3 DNA follows: TGTGCCAGCAGTGAAGGTCGGTCCGCAGGGGGCGAAGAGACCCAGTACTTC.